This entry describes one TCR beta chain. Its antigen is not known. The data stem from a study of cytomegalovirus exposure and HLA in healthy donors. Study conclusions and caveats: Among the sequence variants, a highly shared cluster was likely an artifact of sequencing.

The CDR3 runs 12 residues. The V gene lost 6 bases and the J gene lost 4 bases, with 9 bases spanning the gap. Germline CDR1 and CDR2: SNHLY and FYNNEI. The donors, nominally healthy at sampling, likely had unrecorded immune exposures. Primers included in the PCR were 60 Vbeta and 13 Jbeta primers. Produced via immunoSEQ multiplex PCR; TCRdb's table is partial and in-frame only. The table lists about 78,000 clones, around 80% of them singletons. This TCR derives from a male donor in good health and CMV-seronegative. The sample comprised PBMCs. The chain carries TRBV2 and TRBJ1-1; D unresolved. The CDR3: CASRQQVTEAFF. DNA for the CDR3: TGTGCCAGCAGGCAGCAGGTCACTGAAGCTTTCTTT.